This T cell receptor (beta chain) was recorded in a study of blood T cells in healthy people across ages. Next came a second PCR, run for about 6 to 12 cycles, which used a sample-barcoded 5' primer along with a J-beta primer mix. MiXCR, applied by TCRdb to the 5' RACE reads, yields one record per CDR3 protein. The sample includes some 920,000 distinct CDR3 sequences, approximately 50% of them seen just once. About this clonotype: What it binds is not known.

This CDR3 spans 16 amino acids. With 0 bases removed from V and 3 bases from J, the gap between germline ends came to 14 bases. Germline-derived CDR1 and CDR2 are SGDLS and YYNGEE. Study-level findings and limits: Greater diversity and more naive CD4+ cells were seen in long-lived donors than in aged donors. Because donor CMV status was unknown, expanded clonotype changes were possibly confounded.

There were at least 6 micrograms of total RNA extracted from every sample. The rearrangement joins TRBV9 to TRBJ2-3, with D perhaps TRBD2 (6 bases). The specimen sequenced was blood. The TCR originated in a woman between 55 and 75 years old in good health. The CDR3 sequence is CASSVVGGVGTDTQYF. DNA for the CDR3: TGTGCCAGCAGCGTAGTGGGGGGAGTCGGAACAGATACGCAGTATTTT. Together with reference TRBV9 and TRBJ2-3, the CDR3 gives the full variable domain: DSGVTQTPKHLITATGQRVTLRCSPRSGDLSVYWYQQSLDQGLQFLIQYYNGEERAKGNILERFSAQQFPDLHSELNLSSLELGDSALYFCASSVVGGVGTDTQYFGPGTRLTVL.